One sample yielded the 20 T cell receptor beta chains listed below, sequenced in a study of graft-versus-host responses after intestinal transplantation. Only in-frame clones appear in the TCRdb table, and some are missing; sequencing was by immunoSEQ multiplex PCR. Seen here are 130,000 or so clones, about 92% observed once, and the top ten hold roughly 0.16%. For these receptors, no antigen is known. This material consisted of unstimulated CD4+ T cells sorted from spleen or lymph node cells, taken before intestinal transplant. These receptors all come from a human donor who received an intestinal transplant.

Only a few counts were recorded for this clone. The CDR3 loop reads CASSFENQPQHF. The CDR3 nucleotides are TGTGCCAGCAGCTTCGAGAATCAGCCCCAGCATTTT. This rearrangement joins TRBV5-6 to TRBJ1-5; D gene uncertain. V was pared by 2 bases and J by 4 bases, with 4 bases between. Germline V lookup: CDR1 SGHDT, CDR2 YYEEEE. The CDR3 sequence is 12 residues long.

The genes are TRBV5-1 and TRBJ1-2; D gene unclear. The V gene's germline CDR1 is SGHRS and CDR2 YFSETQ. V was trimmed by 0 bases and J by 6 bases, leaving 12 bases between them. The CDR3 is 14 residues long. As DNA, the CDR3 is TGCGCCAGCAGCTTGGCCGGGCACCGGGATGGCTACACCTTC. Its protein product is CASSLAGHRDGYTF.

This clone appeared a single time. The chain is built from TRBV2 and TRBJ2-5, with a possible D match to TRBD2 (5 bases). CDR3 size: 14 residues. Trimming stripped 5 bases from V and 2 bases from J, with 12 bases between. Germline CDR1 is SNHLY and CDR2 is FYNNEI. The CDR3: CASSSVGRQETQYF. CDR3 DNA sequence: TGTGCCAGCAGTTCGGTGGGGAGACAAGAGACCCAGTACTTC. Full variable domain (rest looked up from reference TRBV2 and TRBJ2-5): EPEVTQTPSHQVTQMGQEVILRCVPISNHLYFYWYRQILGQKVEFLVSFYNNEISEKSEIFDDQFSVERPDGSNFTLKIRSTKLEDSAMYFCASSSVGRQETQYFGPGTRLLVL.

The rearrangement links TRBV10-3 to TRBJ1-4; D gene uncertain. Germline V CDR1 and CDR2: ENHRY, SYGVKD. The CDR3 consists of 16 residues. Trimming pared 6 bases from V and 0 bases from J, leaving 14 bases between. This chain's CDR3 is CAISPRELTTNEKLFF. The CDR3, as DNA: TGTGCCATCAGCCCCCGAGAACTTACAACTAATGAAAAACTGTTTTTT.

This chain joins TRBV2 and TRBJ2-5; 9 bases agree with TRBD2. The V segment lost 6 bases and the J segment 3 bases; nucleotides outside the gene matches: 2. Per the germline V gene, CDR1 is SNHLY and CDR2 is FYNNEI. There are 13 residues in the CDR3. In DNA, the CDR3 is TGTGCCAGCAGGAAGCGGGGGGAAGAGACCCAGTACTTC. This sequence encodes CASRKRGEETQYF. The variable domain in full, completed from reference TRBV2 and TRBJ2-5, reads EPEVTQTPSHQVTQMGQEVILRCVPISNHLYFYWYRQILGQKVEFLVSFYNNEISEKSEIFDDQFSVERPDGSNFTLKIRSTKLEDSAMYFCASRKRGEETQYFGPGTRLLVL.

The V call is TRBV5-1, the J call TRBJ2-5, with TRBD2 identical over 9 bases. CDR3 length: 13 residues. Germline V gene data show CDR1 as SGHRS and CDR2 as YFSETQ. The J segment lost 5 bases and the V segment lost 4 bases, leaving 3 bases of the junction unmatched. The CDR3 spells CASSAGGPETQYF. The CDR3 nucleotides are TGCGCCAGCAGCGCGGGGGGGCCGGAGACCCAGTACTTC.

The chain couples TRBV7-2 to TRBJ1-1, with D hard to call. The CDR3 totals 13 residues. Per the germline V gene, CDR1 is SGHTA and CDR2 is FQGNSA. V dropped 1 base and J dropped 9 bases, with 12 bases sitting between them. CDR3 coding DNA: TGTGCCAGCAGCTTAGGGGTCTTTGTAAAAGCTTTCTTT. It specifies CASSLGVFVKAFF.

This chain joins TRBV5-4 and TRBJ1-2, with 8 bases that match TRBD1. CDR1 is SGHNT, CDR2 YYREEE, per germline (reference sequence). V lost 2 bases and J lost 0; bases outside the gene matches: 3. CDR3 length: 15 residues. CDR3 loop: CASSFSTGANYGYTF. The CDR3 DNA is TGTGCCAGCAGCTTTTCGACAGGGGCTAACTATGGCTACACCTTC.

This clone was picked up one time. J is TRBJ2-6 and V is TRBV9, with D unresolved. The CDR3 runs to 14 residues. The V and J ends lost 3 bases and 0 bases respectively, with 4 bases between them. Germline assignment: CDR1 SGDLS and CDR2 YYNGEE. The CDR3 sequence is CASSGSSGANVLTF. In nucleotides, the CDR3 is TGTGCCAGCAGCGGCAGCTCTGGGGCCAACGTCCTGACTTTC.

This rearrangement joins TRBV7-8 to TRBJ2-5, with 8 nucleotides matching TRBD1. From germline, CDR1 is SGHVS and CDR2 FQNEAQ. This CDR3 region has 14 residues. J was trimmed by 1 base and V by 5 bases; bases with no gene match: 3. This chain's CDR3 is CASSPTGAQETQYF. CDR3 nucleotides: TGTGCCAGCAGCCCGACAGGGGCCCAAGAGACCCAGTACTTC.

The chain links TRBV11-1 to TRBJ2-7; D unclear. Germline V gene lookup returns CDR1 SGHAT and CDR2 FQDESV (reference sequence). The length of the CDR3 is 13 residues. V was shortened by 4 bases and J by 5 bases, with 12 bases between the two germline ends. The CDR3 reads CASSSFPVDEQYF. The CDR3 DNA sequence: TGTGCCAGCAGCTCCTTTCCCGTGGACGAGCAGTACTTC.

This chain connects TRBV6-1 to TRBJ1-1; TRBD1 matches at 10 bases. CDR1 MNHNS and CDR2 SASEGT come from the germline V gene. Trimming at V came to 3 bases and at J to 4 bases, leaving 5 bases not matched to a gene. This CDR3 is built from 15 residues. The CDR3 DNA is TGTGCCAGCAGTGACCCCGGGACAGGGGTCACTGAAGCTTTCTTT. This gives the protein CASSDPGTGVTEAFF.

The chain is built from TRBV20-1 and TRBJ2-2; D is uncertain. In germline, CDR1 is DFQATT, CDR2 SNEGSKA (reference sequence). CDR3 length equals 11 residues. Trimming stripped 2 bases from V and 3 bases from J, with 1 base between. In nucleotides, the CDR3 is TGCAGTGCTAGACACACCGGGGAGCTGTTTTTT. This encodes CSARHTGELFF.

This clone was seen just once. This sequence joins TRBV7-9 and TRBJ1-6; 10 bases fit TRBD1. The V and J ends lost 0 bases and 10 bases, in that order; junction bases with no gene match: 3. CDR1 is SEHNR and CDR2 is FQNEAQ in the germline V gene (reference sequence). This CDR3 is 15 amino acids long. The CDR3 protein is CASSLAGTGDSPLHF. The CDR3 region has the DNA TGTGCCAGCAGCTTAGCCGGGACAGGGGACTCACCCCTCCACTTT.

This chain connects TRBV18 to TRBJ2-1; possible D gene TRBD2, 7 bases. The CDR3 sequence is 16 residues long. Trimming took off 2 bases at V and 3 bases at J, with 14 bases between the two ends. CDR1 is KGHSH and CDR2 is LQKENI in the germline V gene. CDR3 protein: CASSPSGGGNYNEQFF. The CDR3 coding sequence is TGTGCCAGCTCACCAAGTGGGGGGGGCAACTACAATGAGCAGTTCTTC.

The gene calls are TRBV27 and TRBJ1-2; 8 nucleotides agree with TRBD1. The length of the CDR3 is 14 residues. Germline V CDR1 and CDR2: MNHEY, SMNVEV (reference sequence). The V gene end was trimmed by 6 bases and the J gene end by 4 bases; junction bases not matched to a gene: 7. CDR3: CASRGDRTVYGYTF. CDR3 nucleotides: TGTGCCAGCAGAGGGGACAGGACCGTCTATGGCTACACCTTC.

The V gene is TRBV5-4, the J gene TRBJ2-3; no reliable D call. Germline V CDR1 and CDR2: SGHNT, YYREEE (reference sequence). Trimming took off 5 bases at V and 0 bases at J, with 16 bases between the two ends. CDR3 length equals 16 residues. The CDR3 DNA is TGTGCCAGCAGTTTGCCCCTCCAAACTAGCACAGATACGCAGTATTTT. This encodes CASSLPLQTSTDTQYF.

V and J are TRBV6-1 and TRBJ2-1, with D tentatively TRBD2 (5 bases). V was shortened by 3 bases and J by 10 bases, with 16 bases between the two germline ends. Germline lookup yields CDR1 MNHNS and CDR2 SASEGT. CDR3 length equals 14 residues. CDR3 region: CASSDRVVRAEQFF. The CDR3, as DNA: TGTGCCAGCAGTGACAGAGTGGTGCGGGCCGAGCAGTTCTTC.

The chain combines TRBV7-7 with TRBJ2-1; 7 bases are a match to TRBD1. The CDR3 spans 15 residues. Germline CDR1 SSHAT, CDR2 FNYEAQ (reference sequence). V was pared by 3 bases and J by 2 bases, with 4 bases of the junction left unmatched. The CDR3 loop is CASSFEGGTYNEQFF. CDR3 coding DNA: TGTGCCAGCAGCTTTGAAGGGGGCACCTACAATGAGCAGTTCTTC. The complete variable domain, with remaining parts taken from reference TRBV7-7 and TRBJ2-1, reads GAGVSQSPRYKVTKRGQDVTLRCDPISSHATLYWYQQALGQGPEFLTYFNYEAQPDKSGLPSDRFSAERPEGSISTLTIQRTEQRDSAMYRCASSFEGGTYNEQFFGPGTRLTVL.

The chain links TRBV6-4 to TRBJ2-3, with D uncertain. V lost 9 bases and J 6 bases, leaving 10 bases between the germline ends. Germline lookup yields CDR1 MRHNA and CDR2 SNTAGT. CDR3 length equals 11 residues. In DNA, the CDR3 is TGTGCCAGTCCTCTAGAGGATACGCAGTATTTT. This gives the protein CASPLEDTQYF.